A selection of T cell receptor beta chains follows, all from one sample in a study of regulatory T cells in long-lasting Graves disease. Each CDR3 protein gets one entry after TCRdb re-called the multiplex PCR reads with MiXCR. Of around 420,000 distinct CDR3 sequences listed, 14% to 15% were seen once; the top ten hold roughly 8%. These data are also associated with another study on T cells in Graves' hyperthyroidism and ophthalmopathy.

The specimen was peripheral blood mononuclear cells (PBMCs), collected at new diagnosis, from a patient treated with antithyroid drugs. The origin of the receptors is a woman aged 40 to 55 with Graves disease. Both conserved end residues are part of each CDR3. The order of the fields is D gene, V gene, J gene, clone size, CDR3 protein, CDR3 DNA. A D gene is named only where the DNA matches it firmly. The size field is filled for only some rows; it gives once, few, many or a size class.

TRBD2	TRBV19	TRBJ2-3	few	CASRHTSGADTQYF	TGTGCCAGTAGGCACACTAGCGGAGCAGATACGCAGTATTTT
TRBD2	TRBV11-2	TRBJ2-1	.	CASSQTSGSPAYNEQFF	TGTGCCAGCAGCCAAACTAGCGGGAGTCCAGCCTACAATGAGCAGTTCTTC
TRBD1	TRBV29-1	TRBJ2-3	many	CSVGGDRETDTQYF	TGCAGCGTTGGGGGGGACAGGGAGACAGATACGCAGTATTTT
.	TRBV12-3/TRBV12-4	TRBJ1-2	many	CASSFRHGSYGYTF	TGTGCCAGCAGTTTTCGTCACGGATCCTATGGCTACACCTTC
TRBD2	TRBV7-2	TRBJ2-2	once	CASSGAASSGRVTTGELFF	TGTGCCAGCAGCGGCGCAGCTAGTAGTGGGAGGGTGACCACCGGGGAGCTGTTTTTT
TRBD2	TRBV5-1	TRBJ2-1	.	CASSFTSGRIGNEQFF	TGCGCCAGCAGCTTTACTAGCGGGAGGATCGGAAATGAGCAGTTCTTC
.	TRBV12-5	TRBJ1-5	few	CASGPAGNQPQHF	TGTGCTAGTGGGCCGGCGGGCAATCAGCCCCAGCATTTT
TRBD1	TRBV3-1	TRBJ2-1	many	CASSQVWGQGASNEQFF	TGTGCCAGCAGCCAAGTCTGGGGACAGGGGGCATCAAATGAGCAGTTCTTC
.	TRBV5-1	TRBJ1-2	many	CASSHGTDGYTF	TGCGCCAGCAGCCATGGGACGGATGGCTACACCTTC
.	TRBV19	TRBJ2-2	.	CASSTGTTGELFF	TGTGCCAGTAGTACGGGGACCACCGGGGAGCTGTTTTTT
TRBD1	TRBV9	TRBJ1-2	.	CASSVGGQGADGYTF	TGTGCCAGCAGCGTAGGGGGACAGGGGGCAGATGGCTACACCTTC
.	TRBV6-2/TRBV6-3	TRBJ2-2	many	CASCWEVGTGELFF	TGTGCCAGCTGTTGGGAGGTGGGGACCGGGGAGCTGTTTTTT
.	TRBV10-3	TRBJ2-1	.	CAISGVNEQFF	TGTGCCATCAGTGGAGTTAATGAGCAGTTCTTC
.	TRBV5-6	TRBJ2-7	many	CASSLGRTTYEQYF	TGTGCCAGCAGCTTGGGTCGGACCACCTACGAGCAGTACTTC